The present T cell receptor beta chain was sequenced within a study of blood T cell repertoires in COVID-19. On the study more broadly: Whether acute or convalescent, the COVID-19 samples came from the United States, Italy and Spain. Sources were T cells, B-cell-depleted T cells, or PBMCs; the material itself was cDNA or gDNA.

Per the original methods: Amplifying reference gene primers gave estimates of nucleated cell counts. The repertoire was sequenced with immunoSEQ multiplex PCR; TCRdb's copy has only in-frame clones and lacks some. The V and J calls and clone size were taken over from that table, and D and trimming were inferred from the DNA. The table includes approximately 120,000 clones, roughly 81% detected once. Trimming cost V 1 base and J 1 base, with 13 bases left between them. The germline CDR1 and CDR2 sequences are MGHRA and YSYEKL. The CDR3 consists of 16 residues. The specimen sequenced was peripheral blood. This clonotype was obtained from a human donor in a cohort sampled during active COVID-19. The rearrangement links TRBV4-1 to TRBJ1-2, with D perhaps matching TRBD1 (6 bases). The CDR3, as DNA: TGCGCCAGCAGCCAAGTTACAGGGAGAGGTAACTATGGCTACACCTTC. Its protein product is CASSQVTGRGNYGYTF.